These 3 T cell receptor beta chains were all obtained from the same sample, sequenced in a study of blood T cell repertoires in COVID-19. The assay was immunoSEQ multiplex PCR, and TCRdb's table has in-frame clones only and misses some. The data hold 300,000 to 400,000 clones, with around 83% observed a single time. The sample was peripheral blood. Receptors originate from a man aged 30 to 45 with active or convalescent COVID-19.

The chain recombines TRBV7-3 with TRBJ1-1, with 7 nucleotides matching TRBD1. Germline assignment: CDR1 SGHTA and CDR2 FQGTGA. V gave up 3 bases and J gave up 11 bases; unmatched junction bases: 15. The CDR3 contains 15 residues. This CDR3 reads CASSFAGDRAAKAFF. In DNA, the CDR3 is TGTGCCAGCAGCTTTGCCGGTGACAGGGCTGCAAAGGCTTTCTTT.

The gene calls are TRBV6-5 and TRBJ2-3; D ambiguous. This CDR3 comprises 11 residues. The ends were cut back, 7 bases at V and 5 bases at J, with 7 bases in the middle. CDR1 and CDR2 (germline): MNHEY, SVGAGI. In DNA form, the CDR3 reads TGTGCCAGCACCATCGGAGATACGCAGTATTTT. Translating it yields CASTIGDTQYF.

This rearrangement joins TRBV11-2 to TRBJ2-7; 8 positions match TRBD2. Germline V gene data show CDR1 as SGHAT and CDR2 as FQNNGV. V trimming: 0 bases; J trimming: 4 bases; junction bases outside the gene matches: 11. The CDR3 loop spans 17 amino acids. The CDR3 loop is CASSLDRSGGYHYEQYF. The CDR3 DNA reads TGTGCCAGCAGCTTAGATCGGAGCGGGGGATACCATTACGAGCAGTACTTC.